The 4 T cell receptor beta chains given below trace back to one sample, sequenced in a study of identical twins. MiXCR, run by TCRdb on the 5' RACE reads, gives a single entry per CDR3 protein. The sample carries about 280,000 distinct CDR3 sequences, around 8.8% recorded once. Separately, the same data were catalogued under a study of yellow fever vaccine responses in identical twins.

Sequencing input: memory (CD45RO+) T cells sorted from blood. All receptors derive from a woman between 18 and 30 years old in good health.

This clonotype was recorded at least ten times. The rearrangement uses TRBV6-1 and TRBJ2-3; 7 bases agree with TRBD2. CDR1 is MNHNS and CDR2 is SASEGT in the germline V gene. With 2 bases clipped from V and 6 bases from J, the junction kept 11 bases outside the gene matches. The CDR3 runs 16 residues. CDR3 region: CASSELASGSRDTQYF. DNA for the CDR3: TGTGCCAGCAGTGAATTGGCTAGCGGAAGTAGGGATACGCAGTATTTT.

This clonotype was detected many times. J is TRBJ2-1 and V is TRBV29-1; 9 nucleotides align to TRBD1. Germline values: CDR1 SQVTM, CDR2 ANQGSEA. The CDR3 runs to 14 residues. With 7 bases clipped from V and 1 base from J, the junction kept 5 bases outside the gene matches. CDR3 in amino acids: CSGSTGGSYNEQFF. In DNA form, the CDR3 reads TGCAGCGGATCGACAGGGGGATCCTACAATGAGCAGTTCTTC.

This clonotype was counted a few times. J is TRBJ2-1 and V is TRBV9; 11 bases align to TRBD2. With 3 bases clipped from V and 8 bases from J, the junction kept 10 bases outside the gene matches. Germline-derived CDR1 and CDR2 are SGDLS and YYNGEE. The CDR3 runs to 16 residues. The CDR3 loop reads CASSARSGRAVDEQFF. CDR3 sequence (DNA): TGTGCCAGCAGCGCCCGTAGCGGGAGGGCCGTGGATGAGCAGTTCTTC.

This clonotype was counted at least ten times. The chain carries TRBV29-1 and TRBJ1-2; TRBD1 aligns across 10 bases. CDR1 is SQVTM, CDR2 ANQGSEA, per germline. The junction had 9 bases not matched to a gene; V was cut back by 5 bases and J by 6 bases. There are 14 residues in the CDR3. The CDR3, as DNA: TGCAGCGTTCCCCGACAGGGGGCCATGGATGGCTACACCTTC. Translated, it gives CSVPRQGAMDGYTF.